This TCR beta chain was sequenced for a study of cytomegalovirus exposure and HLA in healthy donors. Overall study findings and caveats: A link between a missense DCLRE1C variant and TCR beta V- and J-gene trimming emerged from a later analysis. Sequence variants that were highly shared formed a cluster that was likely a sequencing artifact.

The CDR3 is made up of 15 amino acids. Germline CDR1 GTSNPN, CDR2 SVGIG (reference sequence). V lost 0 bases and J lost 0, with 9 bases in between. In regard to this clone: Its matching antigen is unknown.

The PCR had 60 Vbeta and 13 Jbeta primers. Data came from immunoSEQ multiplex PCR; TCRdb stores just in-frame clones and leaves some out. The ten top clones account for about 0.59%, within a sample of about 110,000 clones. The chain recombines TRBV30 with TRBJ1-5, with no clear D. Sequencing used PBMCs. The sequence came from a man aged 45-60 years in good health and CMV-seronegative. The CDR3 sequence: CAWSVRGISNQPQHF. CDR3 coding DNA: TGTGCCTGGAGTGTACGGGGAATTAGCAATCAGCCCCAGCATTTT.